One sample yielded the 27 T cell receptor beta chains listed below, sequenced in a study of T cell repertoires in cytomegalovirus infection. Each CDR3 protein gets one entry after TCRdb re-called the reads with MiXCR. The data contain about 260,000 distinct CDR3 sequences, roughly 10% of them singletons. Sequencing was performed on PBMCs. All receptors come from a human donor in good health (CMV status not recorded). Some clones in this sample may be carry-over from other donors' samples.

This clonotype has just a few counts. As DNA, the CDR3 is TGTGCCACCCAGTTCCTAGATACGCAGTATTTT. It encodes CATQFLDTQYF. The V and J genes are TRBV6-2 or TRBV6-3 and TRBJ2-3; D gene ambiguous. The CDR3 is 11 residues long. The germline V gene has CDR1 MNHEY and CDR2 SVGEGT. Trimming pared 10 bases from V and 5 bases from J, leaving 10 bases between.

At least ten counts were recorded for this clonotype. This rearrangement joins TRBV7-8 to TRBJ2-5, with D perhaps matching TRBD1 or TRBD2 (6 bases each). This CDR3 comprises 14 residues. The germline CDR1 and CDR2 sequences are SGHVS and FQNEAQ. V gave up 4 bases and J gave up 0 bases, with 9 bases separating them. CDR3: CASSWGAYQETQYF. DNA for the CDR3: TGTGCCAGCAGCTGGGGGGCGTACCAAGAGACCCAGTACTTC.

This sequence joins TRBV14 and TRBJ2-7; 8 positions match TRBD1. The CDR3 extends over 16 amino acids. V was clipped by 0 bases and J by 3 bases; unmatched bases: 7. Germline V gene data show CDR1 as SGHDN and CDR2 as FVKESK. The chain's CDR3 is CASSQEARDRNYEQYF. CDR3 bases: TGTGCCAGCAGCCAAGAAGCACGGGACAGGAACTACGAGCAGTACTTC.

This clonotype has a count of ten or more. V and J are TRBV3-1 and TRBJ2-2, with TRBD1 as a possible D gene (6 bases). Per germline, CDR1 LGHDT and CDR2 YNNKEL (reference sequence). The CDR3 length is 14 residues. V lost 1 base and J 6 bases, leaving 9 bases between the germline ends. The CDR3 loop reads CASSQVGGAGELFF. DNA for the CDR3: TGTGCCAGCAGCCAAGTAGGGGGAGCCGGGGAGCTGTTTTTT.

Many counts were recorded for this clonotype. CDR3 DNA sequence: TGTGCCAGCTCACCGCGGATGGAGGTGGGCACTGAAGCTTTCTTT. Translating it yields CASSPRMEVGTEAFF. The rearrangement links TRBV18 to TRBJ1-1; D is uncertain. This CDR3 comprises 15 residues. Germline-derived CDR1 and CDR2 are KGHSH and LQKENI. V gave up 3 bases and J gave up 4 bases, with 15 bases separating them.

This clonotype has a count of ten or more. This chain connects TRBV19 to TRBJ2-6; possibly TRBD1 or TRBD2 for D (6 bases each). This CDR3 comprises 16 residues. Germline CDR1 reads LNHDA; CDR2 reads SQIVND (reference sequence). Trimming left V 6 bases short and J 0 bases short, with 12 bases between. CDR3 in amino acids: CASSHGGSSGANVLTF. The CDR3 nucleotides are TGTGCCAGTAGCCACGGGGGCTCCTCTGGGGCCAACGTCCTGACTTTC. Full variable domain (missing parts from reference TRBV19 and TRBJ2-6): DGGITQSPKYLFRKEGQNVTLSCEQNLNHDAMYWYRQDPGQGLRLIYYSQIVNDFQKGDIAEGYSVSREKKESFPLTVTSAQKNPTAFYLCASSHGGSSGANVLTFGAGSRLTVL.

In this sample, this clonotype turned up many times. This chain joins TRBV28 and TRBJ1-2, with D unclear. Germline lookup yields CDR1 MDHEN and CDR2 SYDVKM. CDR3 length: 11 residues. Deletions cut 6 bases from V and 0 bases from J, with 2 bases between. The CDR3 region has the DNA TGTGCCAGCAGGGCTAACTATGGCTACACCTTC. Amino acid sequence: CASRANYGYTF.

This clonotype was counted ten times or more. This chain links TRBV5-1 with TRBJ1-1; D gene uncertain. Germline CDR1 is SGHRS and CDR2 is YFSETQ. Trimming stripped 1 base from V and 0 bases from J, with 10 bases between. CDR3 length: 15 residues. CDR3 nucleotides: TGCGCCAGCAGCTTGACGGGATCCATGAACACTGAAGCTTTCTTT. This gives the protein CASSLTGSMNTEAFF.

The sample holds a few counts of this clonotype. V usage is TRBV12-3 or TRBV12-4 and J usage is TRBJ1-2; 7 nucleotides align to TRBD1. V shed 1 base and J 7 bases; nucleotides not matched to a gene: 9. The CDR3 covers 15 residues. This chain's CDR3 is CASSLGSGTAGGYTF. CDR3 bases: TGTGCCAGCAGTTTAGGATCCGGGACAGCAGGTGGCTACACCTTC.

This clonotype showed up many times. The rearrangement uses TRBV7-8 and TRBJ2-1; 11 bases agree with TRBD2. There are 14 residues in the CDR3. Trimming cost V 3 bases and J 7 bases; bases outside gene matches: 2. Germline V gives CDR1 SGHVS, CDR2 FQNEAQ. CDR3: CASSFRTSGNEQFF. In DNA form, the CDR3 reads TGTGCCAGCAGCTTCCGGACTAGCGGGAATGAGCAGTTCTTC.

This clonotype was counted many times. The V gene is TRBV7-2, the J gene TRBJ2-7, with 11 positions matching TRBD2. Germline V gene lookup returns CDR1 SGHTA and CDR2 FQGNSA. The CDR3 extends over 13 amino acids. The V gene end was trimmed by 5 bases and the J gene end by 6 bases; junction bases not matched to a gene: 3. The CDR3 DNA reads TGTGCCAGCAGCACTAGCGGGAGAGGCGAGCAGTACTTC. Amino acids: CASSTSGRGEQYF.

This clonotype has a count of ten or more. The V call is TRBV7-2, the J call TRBJ1-1; D remains ambiguous. The CDR3 has 18 residues. V was shortened by 5 bases and J by 0 bases, with 22 bases between the two germline ends. Germline-derived CDR1 and CDR2 are SGHTA and FQGNSA. The CDR3 DNA reads as TGTGCCAGCAGCCACGACCCTCAGCCGTGGCTCATGAACACTGAAGCTTTCTTT. Protein: CASSHDPQPWLMNTEAFF.

The gene calls are TRBV20-1 and TRBJ1-4; TRBD1 matches 8 bases. The CDR3 covers 14 residues. Germline assignment: CDR1 DFQATT and CDR2 SNEGSKA (reference sequence). Losses at the gene ends were 3 bases for V and 6 bases for J; bases not matched to a gene: 6. The CDR3 bases are TGCAGTGCTAGGAGCGGGACAGGAGATGAAAAACTGTTTTTT. Translated, it gives CSARSGTGDEKLFF.

The chain links TRBV9 to TRBJ2-1; maybe TRBD2 (6 bases). V lost 0 bases and J 4 bases, leaving 11 bases between the germline ends. The CDR3 totals 15 residues. CDR1 is SGDLS, CDR2 YYNGEE, per germline. CDR3 sequence reads: CASSVDGAGYNEQFF. The CDR3 coding sequence is TGTGCCAGCAGCGTAGATGGAGCGGGTTACAATGAGCAGTTCTTC. Filled out from reference TRBV9 and TRBJ2-1, the complete variable domain reads DSGVTQTPKHLITATGQRVTLRCSPRSGDLSVYWYQQSLDQGLQFLIQYYNGEERAKGNILERFSAQQFPDLHSELNLSSLELGDSALYFCASSVDGAGYNEQFFGPGTRLTVL.

V usage is TRBV30 and J usage is TRBJ2-5; 15 bases are shared with TRBD2. Unmatched junction bases numbered 9, after V lost 0 bases and J lost 4 bases. Germline CDR1 reads GTSNPN; CDR2 reads SVGIG (reference sequence). This CDR3 contains 18 residues. The CDR3 sequence is CAWSVLRGLAGGLETQYF. The CDR3 DNA reads TGTGCCTGGAGTGTACTAAGGGGACTAGCGGGAGGATTAGAGACCCAGTACTTC.

The table lists this clonotype with many counts. The chain carries TRBV29-1 and TRBJ2-3, with 12 nucleotides matching TRBD2. Germline V lookup: CDR1 SQVTM, CDR2 ANQGSEA. CDR3 size: 17 residues. V lost 4 bases, J lost 4 bases, and 12 bases stayed unmatched. CDR3 sequence reads: CSVGTSGDPASPDTQYF. DNA for the CDR3: TGCAGCGTTGGGACTAGCGGGGACCCGGCGAGCCCAGATACGCAGTATTTT.

Many counts were recorded for this clonotype. J is TRBJ2-1 and V is TRBV7-2; 8 nucleotides agree with TRBD2. Germline lookup yields CDR1 SGHTA and CDR2 FQGNSA. The V gene end was trimmed by 3 bases and the J gene end by 6 bases; junction bases not matched to a gene: 7. CDR3 length: 15 amino acids. The CDR3 sequence: CASSLGLVVRNEQFF. The CDR3, as DNA: TGTGCCAGCAGCTTGGGACTAGTGGTGCGCAATGAGCAGTTCTTC.

V usage is TRBV2 and J usage is TRBJ2-5; tentatively, D is TRBD1 (5 bases). Germline CDR1 and CDR2: SNHLY and FYNNEI. The length of the CDR3 is 15 residues. V was trimmed by 4 bases and J by 4 bases, leaving 16 bases between them. CDR3 loop: CASSGKGMRGETQYF. In DNA form, the CDR3 reads TGTGCCAGCAGTGGAAAGGGGATGCGCGGAGAGACCCAGTACTTC. Based on the CDR3 plus reference TRBV2 and TRBJ2-5, the full variable domain is EPEVTQTPSHQVTQMGQEVILRCVPISNHLYFYWYRQILGQKVEFLVSFYNNEISEKSEIFDDQFSVERPDGSNFTLKIRSTKLEDSAMYFCASSGKGMRGETQYFGPGTRLLVL.

The chain is built from TRBV27 and TRBJ1-5; D is unresolved. The CDR3 is 14 residues long. Trimming removed 6 bases from V and 4 bases from J, with 13 bases in between. CDR1 and CDR2 from the germline V gene are MNHEY and SMNVEV (reference sequence). CDR3 in amino acids: CASSPADLNQPQHF. The DNA for the CDR3 is TGTGCCAGCAGCCCGGCCGACCTTAATCAGCCCCAGCATTTT.

The chain recombines TRBV6-2 or TRBV6-3 with TRBJ2-1, with D perhaps TRBD2 (5 bases). Trimming shortened V by 8 bases and J by 4 bases, and 15 bases separated the two germline ends. The CDR3 totals 14 residues. The germline V gene encodes CDR1 MNHEY and CDR2 SVGEGT. CDR3 in DNA: TGTGCCAGCCAGATGGCGGGTGGGTACAATGAGCAGTTCTTC. This gives the protein CASQMAGGYNEQFF.

This clonotype has a count of ten or more. The J gene is TRBJ2-1, the V gene TRBV7-9; TRBD2 might be the D (6 bases). The V end was cut by 7 bases, the J end by 0 bases, with 16 bases between. CDR3 size: 16 residues. Germline CDR1 is SEHNR and CDR2 is FQNEAQ (reference sequence). CDR3 in DNA: TGTGCCAGCACCGGGTCTGGGGGGAGCTCCTACAATGAGCAGTTCTTC. Residues: CASTGSGGSSYNEQFF.

The rearrangement uses TRBV19 and TRBJ2-1; D not resolved. CDR3 length equals 12 residues. Germline V CDR1 and CDR2: LNHDA, SQIVND (reference sequence). V dropped 2 bases and J dropped 10 bases, with 9 bases sitting between them. This chain's CDR3 is CASSIQQAEQFF. The CDR3 nucleotides are TGTGCCAGTAGTATACAACAAGCCGAGCAGTTCTTC.

This clonotype was found a few times. The CDR3 loop reads CASSQHGQGTSVYGYTF. CDR3 DNA sequence: TGCGCCAGCAGCCAACATGGACAGGGCACGTCCGTCTATGGCTACACCTTC. V is TRBV4-3 and J is TRBJ1-2, with 8 bases lining up with TRBD1. The CDR3 extends over 17 amino acids. J was trimmed by 4 bases and V by 2 bases; bases with no gene match: 12. Germline loops: CDR1 LGHNA, CDR2 YSLEER.

This clonotype was observed many times. V and J are TRBV20-1 and TRBJ2-7; the match to TRBD2 covers 13 bases. The CDR3 covers 14 residues. V lost 1 base and J lost 7; bases outside the gene matches: 4. Germline-derived CDR1 and CDR2 are DFQATT and SNEGSKA (reference sequence). CDR3: CSARALAGGGEQYF. The DNA for the CDR3 is TGCAGTGCTAGAGCACTAGCGGGAGGGGGGGAGCAGTACTTC.

This clonotype has ten or more counts. The V call is TRBV7-2, the J call TRBJ2-1, with TRBD1 matching 10 bases. Trimming at V came to 0 bases and at J to 4 bases, leaving 3 bases not matched to a gene. Germline V gene lookup returns CDR1 SGHTA and CDR2 FQGNSA. CDR3 length: 16 residues. The CDR3 DNA reads TGTGCCAGCAGCTTAGCCGGGACAGGGGTTTACAATGAGCAGTTCTTC. Residues: CASSLAGTGVYNEQFF.

Many counts were recorded for this clonotype. J is TRBJ2-1 and V is TRBV7-3; tentative D call: TRBD1 (6 bases). This CDR3 has 14 amino acids. Germline V gene data show CDR1 as SGHTA and CDR2 as FQGTGA. With 1 base removed from V and 8 bases from J, the gap between germline ends came to 12 bases. This CDR3 is CASSLIGGRDEQFF. The CDR3 DNA is TGTGCCAGCAGCTTAATTGGGGGCAGGGATGAGCAGTTCTTC.

The rearrangement joins TRBV18 to TRBJ2-3, with D possibly matching TRBD2 (5 bases). Germline V CDR1 and CDR2: KGHSH, LQKENI. Trimming pared 1 base from V and 3 bases from J, leaving 11 bases between. The CDR3 loop spans 15 amino acids. CDR3 residues: CASSPRGSPTDTQYF. In DNA, the CDR3 is TGTGCCAGCTCACCACGAGGGTCTCCAACAGATACGCAGTATTTT.